This T cell receptor (beta chain) comes out of a study of T cells after yellow fever vaccination. Points from the study as a whole: The study noted that FACS-sorted repertoires could contain abundant clonotypes contaminating from the bulk population. Reappearance after the booster was observed for most primary-vaccination clones (roughly 97% CD4, over 70% CD8).

Template-switching 5'RACE yielded the TCR cDNA; a universal primer site and UMIs were added in the process. TCRdb itself ran the 5' RACE reads through MiXCR, one entry per CDR3 protein. The data contain under 150,000 distinct CDR3 sequences, 7.7% of them singletons. Comment on this clonotype: Its antigen remains unidentified.

V gave up 0 bases and J gave up 0 bases, with 6 bases separating them. There are 14 residues in the CDR3. Per the germline V gene, CDR1 is SGHNT and CDR2 is YYREEE (reference sequence). The receptor comes from a man younger than 40 who received the YFV17D yellow fever vaccine. This chain links TRBV5-4 with TRBJ2-5; D unclear. This sample comprised CD4+ T cells sorted from PBMCs, obtained 5 days after the yellow fever booster vaccination. DNA of the CDR3: TGTGCCAGCAGCTTGGGCACCAACCAAGAGACCCAGTACTTC. Translation: CASSLGTNQETQYF. Full variable domain (missing parts from reference TRBV5-4 and TRBJ2-5): ETGVTQSPTHLIKTRGQQVTLRCSSQSGHNTVSWYQQALGQGPQFIFQYYREEENGRGNFPPRFSGLQFPNYSSELNVNALELDDSALYLCASSLGTNQETQYFGPGTRLLVL.